A single sample is the source of the 3 T cell receptor beta chains below, sequenced in a study of shared T cell receptors in the human thymus. Method: immunoSEQ multiplex PCR; TCRdb's copy keeps in-frame clones and lacks some. The repertoire holds approximately 580,000 clones, with 75% to 80% as singletons. The same sample was also studied in work on human thymus T cells.

Specimen: thymocytes. The receptor source for this set is a boy in the first two years of life with a congenital heart defect.

The chain combines TRBV5-6 with TRBJ1-1; tentative D call: TRBD1 (5 bases). The CDR3 spans 17 residues. V dropped 0 bases and J dropped 1 base, with 16 bases sitting between them. Germline V gene sequence: CDR1 SGHDT, CDR2 YYEEEE. The CDR3 spells CASSLGMTGEWNTEAFF. In DNA, the CDR3 is TGTGCCAGCAGCTTGGGAATGACGGGGGAGTGGAACACTGAAGCTTTCTTT. The variable domain in full, completed from reference TRBV5-6 and TRBJ1-1, reads DAGVTQSPTHLIKTRGQQVTLRCSPKSGHDTVSWYQQALGQGPQFIFQYYEEEERQRGNFPDRFSGHQFPNYSSELNVNALLLGDSALYLCASSLGMTGEWNTEAFFGQGTRLTVV.

This clone was recorded only once. The rearrangement joins TRBV4-3 to TRBJ1-1, with D maybe TRBD1 (5 bases). CDR1 and CDR2 (germline): LGHNA, YSLEER. This CDR3 contains 16 residues. Trimming removed 1 base from V and 1 base from J, with 13 bases in between. The CDR3: CASSQVGPGGNTEAFF. CDR3 DNA: TGCGCCAGCAGCCAAGTTGGACCGGGGGGGAACACTGAAGCTTTCTTT.

This clone was observed a single time. The V and J genes are TRBV5-1 and TRBJ1-1; 11 bases line up with TRBD1. CDR3 length equals 16 residues. V trimming: 3 bases; J trimming: 5 bases; junction bases outside the gene matches: 9. CDR1 SGHRS and CDR2 YFSETQ come from the germline V gene. The CDR3, as DNA: TGCGCCAGCAGCTCTAAGGCACGGGACAGGGGGACTGAAGCTTTCTTT. Protein product: CASSSKARDRGTEAFF.